This T cell receptor beta chain was documented in a study of cytomegalovirus exposure and HLA in healthy donors. Findings and caveats of the study: TCR beta chains associated with HLA were, in a later analysis, more clonally expanded than equally common others. TCR beta sequences reportedly predicted the HLA-A and HLA-B alleles of most subjects accurately. In an earlier analysis, about 87% or about 30%: the productive usage of most TCR beta V segments.

As regards this clone: Antigen unknown.

Healthy individuals who donated bone marrow served as the donors. The primer mix had 60 Vbeta and 13 Jbeta primers. Produced via immunoSEQ multiplex PCR; TCRdb's table is partial and in-frame only. Of approximately 120,000 clones listed, less than 70% were seen once; the top ten hold around 5.4%. The CDR3 has 12 residues. The germline V gene has CDR1 SNHLY and CDR2 FYNNEI. The rearrangement joins TRBV2 to TRBJ1-2; D may be TRBD1 (6 bases). This receptor was taken from a woman aged 70-85 years in good health and CMV-seropositive. Sequencing was done on a sample of PBMCs. This chain's CDR3 is CIGGSTNYGYTF. CDR3 DNA sequence: TGTATTGGGGGCAGTACTAACTATGGCTACACCTTC.